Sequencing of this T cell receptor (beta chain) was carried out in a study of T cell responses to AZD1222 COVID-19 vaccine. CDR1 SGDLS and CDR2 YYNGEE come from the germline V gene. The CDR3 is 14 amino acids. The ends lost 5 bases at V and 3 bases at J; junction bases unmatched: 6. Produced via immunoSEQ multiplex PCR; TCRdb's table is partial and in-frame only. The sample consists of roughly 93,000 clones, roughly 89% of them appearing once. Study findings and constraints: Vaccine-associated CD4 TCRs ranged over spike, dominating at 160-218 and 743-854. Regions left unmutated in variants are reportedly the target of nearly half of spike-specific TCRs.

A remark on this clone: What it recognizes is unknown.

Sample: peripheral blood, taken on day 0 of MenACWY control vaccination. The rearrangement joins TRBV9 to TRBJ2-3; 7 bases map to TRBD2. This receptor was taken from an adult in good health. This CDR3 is CASSIAGKTDTQYF. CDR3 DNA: TGTGCCAGCAGTATAGCGGGCAAGACAGATACGCAGTATTTT.